Each of the 7 T cell receptor beta chains below was sequenced from the same sample in a study of control samples from healthy donors and cancer patients (dated by TCRdb to the early 2020s). The library came from the immunoSEQ multiplex PCR assay. Here the immuneACCESS table is served through TCRdb, limited to in-frame sequences with V and J called. Missing clones are a known gap in these copies; in checked studies unresolved V genes cover under half, and the rest lacks a known reason. This sample is represented by about 130,000 clones; around 90% of them were singletons. Roughly 2.6% of the sample comes from the top ten. Sequencing was carried out using blood. Receptor source: a man aged 35-49 years in good health.

CDR3 region: CASLHGTHQYF. CDR3 in DNA: TGTGCCAGCCTCCACGGGACTCATCAGTATTTT. The gene calls are TRBV19 and TRBJ2-3, with a weak D call TRBD2 (6 bases). Germline CDR1 is LNHDA and CDR2 is SQIVND (reference sequence). This CDR3 comprises 11 residues. Trimming shortened V by 9 bases and J by 12 bases, and 16 bases separated the two germline ends.

This clone was counted once. This sequence joins TRBV9 and TRBJ2-5; possibly TRBD1 for D (6 bases). V gave up 4 bases and J gave up 1 base, with 11 bases separating them. Germline V lookup: CDR1 SGDLS, CDR2 YYNGEE. The CDR3 has 14 residues. The CDR3: CASSPTGFQETQYF. CDR3 bases: TGTGCCAGCAGCCCGACAGGATTCCAAGAGACCCAGTACTTC. Supplemented by reference TRBV9 and TRBJ2-5, the full variable domain reads DSGVTQTPKHLITATGQRVTLRCSPRSGDLSVYWYQQSLDQGLQFLIQYYNGEERAKGNILERFSAQQFPDLHSELNLSSLELGDSALYFCASSPTGFQETQYFGPGTRLLVL.

This rearrangement joins TRBV12-5 to TRBJ2-1; 14 nucleotides align to TRBD2. CDR1 and CDR2 from the germline V gene are LGHNT and FRNRAP. V lost 1 base, J lost 5 bases, and 7 bases stayed unmatched. The CDR3 is 18 residues long. CDR3 in amino acids: CASGLGAGLAGEDNEQFF. The CDR3 DNA sequence: TGTGCTAGTGGTTTGGGTGCGGGACTAGCGGGGGAGGACAATGAGCAGTTCTTC.

The J gene is TRBJ2-7, the V gene TRBV7-9; 7 nucleotides match TRBD2. Germline-derived CDR1 and CDR2 are SEHNR and FQNEAQ (reference sequence). The CDR3 has 16 amino acids. With 1 base clipped from V and 0 bases from J, the junction kept 6 bases outside the gene matches. The CDR3 coding sequence is TGTGCCAGCAGCTTAGGGGGCGGGACTAACTCCTACGAGCAGTACTTC. Protein product: CASSLGGGTNSYEQYF.

This clone was observed a handful of times. V usage is TRBV7-2 and J usage is TRBJ2-7, with TRBD2 matching 10 bases. The CDR3 spans 16 residues. Germline CDR1 is SGHTA and CDR2 is FQGNSA. Germline trimming cut 4 bases from V and 3 bases from J; bases unmatched to any gene: 9. Here the CDR3 reads CASSSPRSGGFYEQYF. The DNA of the CDR3 is TGTGCCAGCAGCTCCCCACGTAGCGGGGGGTTCTACGAGCAGTACTTC.

This sequence joins TRBV29-1 and TRBJ2-7; 7 bases line up with TRBD1. Germline assignment: CDR1 SQVTM and CDR2 ANQGSEA. This CDR3 contains 12 residues. Losses at the gene ends were 6 bases for V and 5 bases for J; bases not matched to a gene: 7. The CDR3 sequence: CSVATGENEQYF. In nucleotides, the CDR3 is TGCAGCGTCGCCACAGGGGAGAACGAGCAGTACTTC.

The rearrangement links TRBV5-6 to TRBJ2-6; unclear D gene. Between the trimmed V and J ends, which lost 3 bases and 0 bases, there was a span of 10 bases. Looked up from germline, CDR1 is SGHDT and CDR2 is YYEEEE. CDR3 length: 16 residues. For the CDR3, the DNA is TGTGCCAGCAGCTCCCTGGACCTCTCTGGGGCCAACGTCCTGACTTTC. This gives the protein CASSSLDLSGANVLTF.